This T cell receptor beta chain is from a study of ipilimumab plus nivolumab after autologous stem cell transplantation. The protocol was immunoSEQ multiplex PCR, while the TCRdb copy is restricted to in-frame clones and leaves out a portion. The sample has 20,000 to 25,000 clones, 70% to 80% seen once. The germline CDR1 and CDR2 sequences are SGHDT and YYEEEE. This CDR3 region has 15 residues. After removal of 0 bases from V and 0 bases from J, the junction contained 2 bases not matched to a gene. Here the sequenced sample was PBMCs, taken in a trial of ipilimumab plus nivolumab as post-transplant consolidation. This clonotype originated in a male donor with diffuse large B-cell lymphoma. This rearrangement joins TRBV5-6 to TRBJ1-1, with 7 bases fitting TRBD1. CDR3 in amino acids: CASSLGGTVNTEAFF. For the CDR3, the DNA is TGTGCCAGCAGCTTGGGGGGGACAGTGAACACTGAAGCTTTCTTT.